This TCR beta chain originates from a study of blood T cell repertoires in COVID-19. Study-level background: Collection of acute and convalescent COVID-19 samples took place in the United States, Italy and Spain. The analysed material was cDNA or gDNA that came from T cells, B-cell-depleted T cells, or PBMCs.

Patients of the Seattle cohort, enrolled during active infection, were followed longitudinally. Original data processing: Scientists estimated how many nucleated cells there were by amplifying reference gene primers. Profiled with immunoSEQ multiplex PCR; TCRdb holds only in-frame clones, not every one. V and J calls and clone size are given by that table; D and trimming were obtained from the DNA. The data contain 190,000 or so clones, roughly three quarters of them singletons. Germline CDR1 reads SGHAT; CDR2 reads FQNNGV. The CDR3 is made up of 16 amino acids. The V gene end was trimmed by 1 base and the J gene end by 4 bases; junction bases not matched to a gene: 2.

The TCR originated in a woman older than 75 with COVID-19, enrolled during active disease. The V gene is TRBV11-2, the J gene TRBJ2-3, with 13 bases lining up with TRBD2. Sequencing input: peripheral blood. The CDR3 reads CASSLALAGGADTQYF. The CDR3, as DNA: TGTGCCAGCAGCTTAGCACTAGCGGGAGGGGCAGATACGCAGTATTTT.